The present TCR beta chain was sequenced within a study of beta chain features in type 1 diabetes. This CDR3 is built from 15 residues. Per germline, CDR1 SGHRS and CDR2 YFSETQ. Unmatched junction bases numbered 11, after V lost 7 bases and J lost 3 bases. This clone was seen a handful of times. Its specificity is not known. What was sequenced were expressed TCRB transcripts, since all of the isolated RNA had been reverse transcribed. Deep immunoSEQ sequencing covered naive, central memory and regulatory T cell samples. The protocol was immunoSEQ multiplex PCR, while the TCRdb copy is restricted to in-frame clones and leaves out a portion. The table shows 300,000 to 450,000 clones, with 15% to 20% occurring only once. Findings and caveats of the study: For type 1 diabetes patients, VDJ junctions showed fewer insertions and more deletions. Comparison showed that naive, central memory and Treg TCRB repertoires appeared more similar among patients than among healthy donors. In every one of the four CD4+ subsets, TCRB CDR3s were moderately but significantly shorter in Type 1 diabetes patients.

What was sequenced was naive CD4+ T cells from blood. The chain couples TRBV5-1 to TRBJ2-7; 9 nucleotides match TRBD1. This clonotype originated in a young woman in good health. The CDR3 nucleotides are TGCGCCAGCCATTCCGGGACAGGGCTCTACTACGAGCAGTACTTC. Protein product: CASHSGTGLYYEQYF.